Listed below are T cell receptor beta chains from one sample, sequenced in a study of Ad26.COV2.S vaccination and SARS-CoV-2 variants. This table comes from immunoSEQ multiplex PCR, and its TCRdb copy is limited to in-frame clones, with some not included. Of roughly 300,000 clones listed, less than 90% are singletons. Sample: peripheral blood, taken in a trial of Ad26.COV2.S vaccine versus placebo. These receptors were obtained from a person aged 18-60 years who received the Ad26.COV2.S COVID-19 vaccine or a placebo. Each CDR3 is given with its conserved first and last residue. A D gene is named only where the DNA matches it firmly. Size is stated for part of the rows, as once, few or many counts, or as a class when the clone is expanded.

>TRBV7-6|TRBJ2-3|.|.
TGTGCCAGCAGCTTATCCGGGAACTCCAACACAGATACGCAGTATTTT
CASSLSGNSNTDTQYF
>TRBV5-4|TRBJ2-1|.|once
TGTGCCAGCAGCTCCGGGACGGAGCAGTTCTTC
CASSSGTEQFF
>TRBV9|TRBJ2-1|TRBD2|.
TGTGCCAGCAGCGTAGGACTAGCGGGAAGCTCCTACAATGAGCAGTTCTTC
CASSVGLAGSSYNEQFF
>TRBV6-2/TRBV6-3|TRBJ1-5|.|many
TGTGCCAGCAGTTACTCAACAGGGCATAGCAATCAGCCCCAGCATTTT
CASSYSTGHSNQPQHF
>TRBV4-3|TRBJ2-5|.|.
TGCGCCAGCAGCCTAGTCGGCCAAGAGACCCAGTACTTC
CASSLVGQETQYF
>TRBV7-8|TRBJ2-3|TRBD2|once
TGTGCCAGCAGCCAAGCGGGAGTAGATACGCAGTATTTT
CASSQAGVDTQYF
>TRBV9|TRBJ1-4|.|.
TGTGCCAGCAGCAGTAGAGCAGGGACTAATGAAAAACTGTTTTTT
CASSSRAGTNEKLFF
>TRBV19|TRBJ2-1|TRBD1|.
TGTGCCAGTAGTATAGTACAGGGGCCTCTTCTCTTC
CASSIVQGPLLF
>TRBV5-1|TRBJ2-5|.|.
TGCGCCAGCAGGTATGCTGAAGAGACCCAGTACTTC
CASRYAEETQYF
>TRBV7-3|TRBJ2-3|.|.
TGTGCCAGCAGCTTAGGGGCAGATACGCAGTATTTT
CASSLGADTQYF
>TRBV6-5|TRBJ1-2|TRBD1|.
TGTGCCCTTATAGGGGACAGGCCCTATGGCTACACCTTC
CALIGDRPYGYTF
>TRBV4-3|TRBJ1-4|.|.
TGCGCCAGCAGCCAATTGATTGGCCTAACCACTGAAAAACTGTTTTTT
CASSQLIGLTTEKLFF
>TRBV6-2/TRBV6-3|TRBJ2-1|.|.
TGTGCCAGCAGTTACTCGCGGACGACCAACAATGAGCAGTTCTTC
CASSYSRTTNNEQFF
>TRBV10-3|TRBJ2-5|.|.
TGTGCCATCAGTGAGCCGGGGTCGGAAGAGACCCAGTACTTC
CAISEPGSEETQYF
>TRBV7-9|TRBJ2-7|.|few
TGTGCCAGCAGCTCTGGACAGTTCGTTGCCTACGAGCAGTACTTC
CASSSGQFVAYEQYF
>TRBV9|TRBJ2-1|TRBD2|.
TGTGCCAGCAGCGCCCGCAGAGGGGAGGGAGGGGAAAATGAGCAGTTCTTC
CASSARRGEGGENEQFF
>TRBV14|TRBJ1-1|TRBD1|.
TGTGCCAGCAGCCCCCCCGGGACAGGGAACACTGAAGCTTTCTTT
CASSPPGTGNTEAFF
>TRBV9|TRBJ2-3|.|.
TGTGCCAGCAGCGTAGCCAGGGGAGCCACAGATACGCAGTATTTT
CASSVARGATDTQYF
>TRBV19|TRBJ1-1|TRBD1|few
TGTGCCAGTAGTATGACAGGGGGCTTGACTGAAGCTTTCTTT
CASSMTGGLTEAFF
>TRBV5-6|TRBJ1-6|.|.
TGTGCCAGCAGCTTGGAAGCGCGGTCACCCCTCCACTTT
CASSLEARSPLHF
>TRBV19|TRBJ1-1|TRBD1|.
TGTGCCAGTAGTCCCCAGGGGGGGAAAACTGAAGCTTTCTTT
CASSPQGGKTEAFF
>TRBV7-2|TRBJ1-2|.|.
TGTGCCAGCAGCTACCAGGGAGGCTATGGCTACACCTTC
CASSYQGGYGYTF
>TRBV10-3|TRBJ1-1|.|.
TGTGCCATCAGTGTAGGAGGGAAGAAGAACACTGAAGCTTTCTTT
CAISVGGKKNTEAFF
>TRBV6-2/TRBV6-3|TRBJ2-2|TRBD2|.
TGTGCCAGCAGTTACTCGGGAGCGGGAGGGTACACCGGGGAGCTGTTTTTT
CASSYSGAGGYTGELFF
>TRBV7-3|TRBJ2-2|TRBD1|.
TGTGCCAGCAGCTCGGGACAGCTAAACACCGGGGAGCTGTTTTTT
CASSSGQLNTGELFF
>TRBV7-2|TRBJ1-1|.|.
TGTGCCAGCAGCCCCGGCTTCACTGAAGCTTTCTTT
CASSPGFTEAFF
>TRBV3-1/TRBV3-2|TRBJ1-3|.|.
TGTGCCAGCAGCCAAGGGAACGGGCTCCGTGGCACCATATATTTT
CASSQGNGLRGTIYF
>TRBV24-1|TRBJ2-5|.|.
TGTGCCACCAGTGACGGACATCAAGAGACCCAGTACTTC
CATSDGHQETQYF
>TRBV11-1|TRBJ2-7|.|.
TGTGCCAGCAGCTTAGGTCGGGACGCGATCCCCCACTTC
CASSLGRDAIPHF
>TRBV5-8|TRBJ2-1|TRBD2|.
TGTGCCAGCAGCTTGCCTGCATTACTAGCGGGATTGAATGAGCAGTTCTTC
CASSLPALLAGLNEQFF
>TRBV5-1|TRBJ2-7|.|.
TGCGCCAGCAGCCATACAGGGTCTATCGGCGAGCAGTACTTC
CASSHTGSIGEQYF
>TRBV9|TRBJ1-1|.|once
TGTGCCAGCAGTGCACAGGGCTGGACTGAAGCTTTCTTT
CASSAQGWTEAFF
>TRBV19|TRBJ2-5|.|.
TGTGCCAGTAGGGACCAGGGGTTAGAAGAGACCCAGTACTTC
CASRDQGLEETQYF
>TRBV6-2/TRBV6-3|TRBJ2-2|.|.
TGTGCCAGCAGTCACGACAGGAACACCGGGGAGCTGTTTTTT
CASSHDRNTGELFF
>TRBV7-6|TRBJ2-7|.|.
TGTGCCAGCAGCTTAAGCCTAGCGCGCGAGCAGTACTTC
CASSLSLAREQYF
>TRBV27|TRBJ2-7|TRBD1|.
TGTGCCAGCAGTCCCGACAGGGCCTACGAGCAGTACTTC
CASSPDRAYEQYF
>TRBV7-2|TRBJ1-2|TRBD1|.
TGTGCCAGCAGCTTGGGGACAGGGTTTGTGTCTGGCTACACCTTC
CASSLGTGFVSGYTF
>TRBV12-5|TRBJ1-1|.|.
TGTGCTAGTGGTTTGGTGATGATGGGGGGCACTGAAGCTTTCTTT
CASGLVMMGGTEAFF
>TRBV6-5|TRBJ2-3|.|.
TGTGCCAGCAGTATCCGGGACTCTTTTATGAATACGCAGTATTTT
CASSIRDSFMNTQYF
>TRBV6-2/TRBV6-3|TRBJ2-3|.|.
TGTGCCAGCCGTTTCGAAATCACGGCAGATACGCAGTATTTT
CASRFEITADTQYF
>TRBV5-1|TRBJ1-3|TRBD1|.
TGCGCCAGCAGCTTTGGACAGGCAAGGGACACCATATATTTT
CASSFGQARDTIYF
>TRBV3-1/TRBV3-2|TRBJ1-1|.|.
TGTGCCAGCAGCCGGGGCAGCTTGAACACTGAAGCTTTCTTT
CASSRGSLNTEAFF
>TRBV7-2|TRBJ1-6|.|.
TGTGCCAGCAGCTTAGACAGGGTAGTCCTCCACTTT
CASSLDRVVLHF
>TRBV7-3|TRBJ1-6|TRBD1|few
TGTGCCAGCAGCCTTCGACAGGGGATCGGTTCACCCCTCCACTTT
CASSLRQGIGSPLHF
>TRBV27|TRBJ2-1|.|.
TGTGCCAGCAGTTTATATCGGGGTATTGGCTACAATGAGCAGTTCTTC
CASSLYRGIGYNEQFF
>TRBV6-5|TRBJ1-1|.|.
TGTGCCAGCAGGCTACAGGGAAACACTGAAGCTTTCTTT
CASRLQGNTEAFF
>TRBV7-3|TRBJ1-2|.|.
TGTGCCAGCAGCTTTTCTAACTATGGCTACACCTTC
CASSFSNYGYTF
>TRBV21-1|TRBJ2-3|.|.
TGTGCCAGCAGCAAAGACGCAGCTCCCCAGGGGGATACGCAGTATTTT
CASSKDAAPQGDTQYF
>TRBV19|TRBJ2-7|.|.
TGTGCCAGTAGTCTCCCCGCGCGGGACGAGCAGTACTTC
CASSLPARDEQYF
>TRBV10-1|TRBJ2-7|.|.
TGCGCCAGCAGTGAGGAGAGTTTTGAAACAAGATTTTACGAGCAGTACTTC
CASSEESFETRFYEQYF
>TRBV7-9|TRBJ1-6|TRBD1|.
TGTGCCAGCAGCTACGGACAGGGGAGGATTGAGAATTCACCCCTCCACTTT
CASSYGQGRIENSPLHF